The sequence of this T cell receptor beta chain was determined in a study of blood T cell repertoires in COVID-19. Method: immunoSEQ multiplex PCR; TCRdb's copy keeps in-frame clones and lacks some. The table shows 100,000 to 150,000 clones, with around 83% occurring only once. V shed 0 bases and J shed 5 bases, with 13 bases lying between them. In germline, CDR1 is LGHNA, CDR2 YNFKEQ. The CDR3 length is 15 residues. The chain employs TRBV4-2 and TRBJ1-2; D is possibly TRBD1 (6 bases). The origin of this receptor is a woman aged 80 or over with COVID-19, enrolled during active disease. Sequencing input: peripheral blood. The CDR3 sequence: CASSQDLGQFYGYTF. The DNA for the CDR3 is TGTGCCAGCAGCCAAGATCTCGGACAGTTTTATGGCTACACCTTC.